The 20 T cell receptor beta chains listed next were all sequenced from one sample in a study of control samples from healthy donors and cancer patients. TCRdb keeps only in-frame clones here, not all; method: immunoSEQ multiplex PCR. The data hold under 15,000 clones, with approximately 93% observed a single time. The sample comprised PBMCs. The receptor source for this set is a man older than 75 with lung cancer.

This clone appeared once. The J gene is TRBJ1-5, the V gene TRBV6-5; D unresolved. The CDR3 is 15 amino acids. Between the trimmed V and J ends, which lost 7 bases and 6 bases, there was a span of 19 bases. CDR1 and CDR2 (germline): MNHEY, SVGAGI. CDR3 loop: CASTPGSVSSQPQHF. CDR3 nucleotide sequence: TGTGCCAGCACCCCCGGCAGTGTGTCATCTCAGCCCCAGCATTTT.

This chain uses TRBV28 with TRBJ1-1; a weak D match, TRBD1 (6 bases). Germline V CDR1 and CDR2: MDHEN, SYDVKM. The CDR3 length is 18 residues. Trimming took off 1 base at V and 1 base at J, with 19 bases between the two ends. CDR3 residues: CASSLFQGYGDGNTEAFF. CDR3 bases: TGTGCCAGCAGTTTATTTCAGGGGTACGGAGACGGGAACACTGAAGCTTTCTTT.

The chain employs TRBV7-9 and TRBJ1-1, with D unresolved. The germline V gene has CDR1 SEHNR and CDR2 FQNEAQ (reference sequence). V was trimmed by 7 bases and J by 4 bases, leaving 10 bases between them. The CDR3 has 12 amino acids. The CDR3 is CASNAGSTEAFF. CDR3 in DNA: TGTGCCAGCAACGCGGGGAGCACTGAAGCTTTCTTT.

The CDR3 region has the DNA TGTGCCAGCAGTACCCTGAACTATGGCTACACCTTC. Protein: CASSTLNYGYTF. This rearrangement joins TRBV28 to TRBJ1-2; D is unclear. Germline assignment: CDR1 MDHEN and CDR2 SYDVKM. The CDR3 totals 12 residues. V lost 5 bases and J lost 2, with 6 bases in between.

The chain combines TRBV18 with TRBJ1-1, with D unresolved. CDR3 size: 14 residues. Germline V gene sequence: CDR1 KGHSH, CDR2 LQKENI. V dropped 3 bases and J dropped 2 bases, with 10 bases sitting between them. DNA for the CDR3: TGTGCCAGCTCACCCAGGCAGATTAACACTGAAGCTTTCTTT. This codes for CASSPRQINTEAFF.

V gene TRBV4-1 combines with J gene TRBJ1-4; D is undetermined. Per germline, CDR1 MGHRA and CDR2 YSYEKL. This CDR3 spans 16 amino acids. V was shortened by 3 bases and J by 7 bases, with 18 bases between the two germline ends. The CDR3 DNA is TGCGCCAGCAGCCAGCCCCCTGGTTCTTCTGGTGAAAAACTGTTTTTT. Translated: CASSQPPGSSGEKLFF.

V gene TRBV5-1 combines with J gene TRBJ2-1, with D unresolved. CDR1 SGHRS and CDR2 YFSETQ come from the germline V gene. The CDR3 extends over 18 amino acids. Trimming cost V 0 bases and J 0 bases, with 16 bases left between them. The CDR3 DNA reads as TGCGCCAGCAGCTTGGGATATGGAAGACCGAGCTCCTACAATGAGCAGTTCTTC. Amino acid sequence: CASSLGYGRPSSYNEQFF.

V and J are TRBV9 and TRBJ1-1; 11 nucleotides match TRBD1. The junction had 16 bases not matched to a gene; V was cut back by 4 bases and J by 11 bases. CDR1 is SGDLS and CDR2 is YYNGEE in the germline V gene. The CDR3 is 16 amino acids. The CDR3, as DNA: TGTGCCAGCAGCCCAGGCGGGACAGGGGGTCTTTTTGGGGCTTTCTTT. As protein: CASSPGGTGGLFGAFF.

A single count supports this clone. The rearrangement uses TRBV20-1 and TRBJ1-2, with D unresolved. Trimming cost V 3 bases and J 0 bases, with 8 bases left between them. This CDR3 region has 13 residues. From germline, CDR1 is DFQATT and CDR2 SNEGSKA (reference sequence). In DNA, the CDR3 is TGCAGTGCTAGTGAGGGAGCTAACTATGGCTACACCTTC. It encodes CSASEGANYGYTF.

This chain joins TRBV27 and TRBJ1-1; 9 bases line up with TRBD1. V dropped 6 bases and J dropped 0; count of bases not matched to a gene: 5. Germline CDR1 reads MNHEY; CDR2 reads SMNVEV (reference sequence). The CDR3 is 15 amino acids. The chain's CDR3 is CASRGTGGVNTEAFF. The CDR3, as DNA: TGTGCCAGCAGGGGAACAGGGGGCGTGAACACTGAAGCTTTCTTT.

The chain joins TRBV7-9 to TRBJ2-1; TRBD1 matches at 9 bases. The CDR3 covers 14 residues. The ends lost 5 bases at V and 6 bases at J; junction bases unmatched: 5. Germline CDR1 reads SEHNR; CDR2 reads FQNEAQ (reference sequence). The chain's CDR3 is CASSPGQGFNEQFF. The CDR3 DNA follows: TGTGCCAGCAGCCCCGGACAGGGGTTCAATGAGCAGTTCTTC.

J is TRBJ2-2 and V is TRBV4-1; D ambiguous. This CDR3 spans 14 amino acids. V lost 6 bases and J 2 bases, leaving 10 bases between the germline ends. Germline V lookup: CDR1 MGHRA, CDR2 YSYEKL. CDR3 sequence: CASRPVPNTGELFF. CDR3 in DNA: TGCGCCAGCAGGCCGGTTCCAAACACCGGGGAGCTGTTTTTT.

The V call is TRBV4-2, the J call TRBJ2-2; TRBD2 matches at 7 bases. The V segment lost 1 base and the J segment 6 bases; nucleotides outside the gene matches: 2. CDR3 length: 14 residues. The germline V gene has CDR1 LGHNA and CDR2 YNFKEQ. For the CDR3, the DNA is TGTGCCAGCAGCCAAGCGGCGGGGGCCGGGGAGCTGTTTTTT. Its translation is CASSQAAGAGELFF.

This chain joins TRBV13 and TRBJ1-1; no clear D. V shed 5 bases and J shed 2 bases, with 9 bases lying between them. Germline values: CDR1 PRHDT, CDR2 FYEKMQ (reference sequence). The CDR3 covers 13 residues. The CDR3 bases are TGTGCCAGCAGCCCAAGGACCAACACTGAAGCTTTCTTT. Amino acids: CASSPRTNTEAFF.

This clone was recorded a few times. V usage is TRBV20-1 and J usage is TRBJ1-2; 8 bases map to TRBD1. Germline CDR1 reads DFQATT; CDR2 reads SNEGSKA (reference sequence). The CDR3 totals 13 residues. With V trimmed by 3 bases and J by 4 bases, 4 bases remained unmatched. The DNA of the CDR3 is TGCAGTGCTAGTACAGGGGGAGGCTATGGCTACACCTTC. Its translation is CSASTGGGYGYTF.

In nucleotides, the CDR3 is TGTGCCAGCAGCTCCTCCCTGGCAACCTACGAGCAGTACTTC. Amino acids: CASSSSLATYEQYF. This rearrangement joins TRBV7-2 to TRBJ2-7, with D unclear. Trimming took off 4 bases at V and 2 bases at J, with 12 bases between the two ends. The CDR3 length is 14 residues. Germline CDR1 and CDR2: SGHTA and FQGNSA.

The chain has TRBV2 and TRBJ2-3, with 9 bases that match TRBD1. Germline lookup yields CDR1 SNHLY and CDR2 FYNNEI. Trimming at V came to 5 bases and at J to 2 bases, leaving 8 bases not matched to a gene. The CDR3 has 16 amino acids. The CDR3 region has the DNA TGTGCCAGCAGTTTCGGGACAGGGTCCTCCACAGATACGCAGTATTTT. Its translation: CASSFGTGSSTDTQYF.

The sample holds one count of this clone. J is TRBJ1-2 and V is TRBV4-2, with D hard to call. Looked up from germline, CDR1 is LGHNA and CDR2 is YNFKEQ. Trimming removed 4 bases from V and 4 bases from J, with 7 bases in between. The CDR3 consists of 12 residues. CDR3 in DNA: TGTGCCAGCAGCCCGGATGCCTATGGCTACACCTTC. Translating gives CASSPDAYGYTF.

V is TRBV27 and J is TRBJ2-7; TRBD2 is a possible D gene (5 bases). The germline CDR1 and CDR2 sequences are MNHEY and SMNVEV (reference sequence). The CDR3 runs 17 residues. The germline V and J ends were trimmed by 5 bases and 3 bases, with 23 bases remaining between them. CDR3 in DNA: TGTGCCAGCAGTCCGCGTCAAGGACCGGGGTTGAGCTACGAGCAGTACTTC. It codes for CASSPRQGPGLSYEQYF.

The chain uses TRBV6-6 and TRBJ2-1; 8 positions match TRBD2. This CDR3 spans 15 amino acids. J lost 4 bases, V lost 4 bases, and 6 bases had no gene match. Germline CDR1 MNHNY, CDR2 SVGAGI (reference sequence). CDR3 sequence reads: CASSSYGGEYNEQFF. CDR3 DNA: TGTGCCAGCAGTTCCTACGGGGGGGAGTACAATGAGCAGTTCTTC.